The TCR beta chain under discussion was sequenced for a study of T cells in tuberculosis. In the study overall: Sequenced TCRs come from CD1B-GMM tetramer-binding T cells. Within 7 days of starting treatment, or before, PBMC were stored.

Described time point: new active TB diagnosis, blood taken before or within 7 days of starting treatment. HIV-seronegative South African adults aged 18 years or older had newly diagnosed active tuberculosis. Each donor contributed roughly 100,000 T cells on average, unsorted. Measured with immunoSEQ multiplex PCR; TCRdb has only the in-frame clones, and not every one. The sample shows about 30,000 clones, around 90% of them seen only once. CDR3 length: 14 amino acids. Germline V CDR1 and CDR2: LGHNT, FRNRAP. Trimming took off 1 base at V and 2 bases at J, with 9 bases between the two ends. The sequencing here drew on PBMCs, taken at tuberculosis diagnosis. This clonotype was obtained from an adult with tuberculosis. V and J are TRBV12-5 and TRBJ2-7; D is perhaps TRBD1 (5 bases). The CDR3 nucleotides read TGTGCTAGTGGTTTGGGGACAAGCACCTACGAGCAGTACTTC. It is translated as CASGLGTSTYEQYF. Supplemented by reference TRBV12-5 and TRBJ2-7, the full variable domain reads DARVTQTPRHKVTEMGQEVTMRCQPILGHNTVFWYRQTMMQGLELLAYFRNRAPLDDSGMPKDRFSAEMPDATLATLKIQPSEPRDSAVYFCASGLGTSTYEQYFGPGTRLTVT.